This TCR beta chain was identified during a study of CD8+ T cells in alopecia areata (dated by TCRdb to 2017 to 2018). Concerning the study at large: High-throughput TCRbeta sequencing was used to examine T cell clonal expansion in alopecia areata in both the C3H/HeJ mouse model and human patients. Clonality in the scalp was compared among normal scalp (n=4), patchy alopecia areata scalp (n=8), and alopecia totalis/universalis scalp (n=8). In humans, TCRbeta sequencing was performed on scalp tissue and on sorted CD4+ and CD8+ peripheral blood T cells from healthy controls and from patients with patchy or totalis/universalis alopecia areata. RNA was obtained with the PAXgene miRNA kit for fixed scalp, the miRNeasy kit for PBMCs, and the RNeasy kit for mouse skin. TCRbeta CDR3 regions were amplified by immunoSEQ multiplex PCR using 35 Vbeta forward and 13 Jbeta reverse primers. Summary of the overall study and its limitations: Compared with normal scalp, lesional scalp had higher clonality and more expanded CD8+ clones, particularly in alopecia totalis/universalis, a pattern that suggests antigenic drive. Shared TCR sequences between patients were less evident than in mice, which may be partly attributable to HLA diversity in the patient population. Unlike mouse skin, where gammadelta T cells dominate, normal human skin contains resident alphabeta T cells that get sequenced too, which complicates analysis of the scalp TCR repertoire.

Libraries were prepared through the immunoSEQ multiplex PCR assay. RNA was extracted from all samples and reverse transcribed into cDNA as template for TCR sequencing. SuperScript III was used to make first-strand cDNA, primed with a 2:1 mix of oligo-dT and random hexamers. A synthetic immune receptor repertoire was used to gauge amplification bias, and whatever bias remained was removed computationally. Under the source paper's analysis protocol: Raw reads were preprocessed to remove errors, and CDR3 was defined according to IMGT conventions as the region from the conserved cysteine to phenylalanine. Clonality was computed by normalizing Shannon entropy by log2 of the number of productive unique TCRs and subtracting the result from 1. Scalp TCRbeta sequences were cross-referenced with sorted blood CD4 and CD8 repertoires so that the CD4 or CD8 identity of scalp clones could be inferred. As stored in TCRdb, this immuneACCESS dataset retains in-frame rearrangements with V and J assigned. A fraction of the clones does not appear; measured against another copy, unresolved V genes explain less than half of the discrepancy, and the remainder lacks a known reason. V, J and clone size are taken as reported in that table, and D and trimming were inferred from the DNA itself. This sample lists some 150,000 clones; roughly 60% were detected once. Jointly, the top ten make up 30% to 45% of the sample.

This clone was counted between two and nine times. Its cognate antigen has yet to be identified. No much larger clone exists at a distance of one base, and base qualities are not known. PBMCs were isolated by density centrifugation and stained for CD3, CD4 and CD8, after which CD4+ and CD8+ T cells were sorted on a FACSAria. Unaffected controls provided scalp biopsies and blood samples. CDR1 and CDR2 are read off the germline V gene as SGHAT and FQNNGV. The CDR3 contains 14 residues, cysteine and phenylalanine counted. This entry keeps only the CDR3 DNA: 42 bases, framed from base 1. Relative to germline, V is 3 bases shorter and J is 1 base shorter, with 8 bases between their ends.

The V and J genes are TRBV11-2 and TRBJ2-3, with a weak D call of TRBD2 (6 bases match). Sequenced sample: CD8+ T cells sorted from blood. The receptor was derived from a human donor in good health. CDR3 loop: CASSFGGGTDTQYF. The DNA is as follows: TGTGCCAGCAGCTTTGGAGGGGGCACAGATACGCAGTATTTT.